This T cell receptor (beta chain) stems from a study of cytomegalovirus exposure and HLA in healthy donors. Across the study: Roughly 180 million T cells yielded about 120 million unique TCR beta sequences, as an earlier analysis found. Counted in an early data release were about 85 million unique TCRs from HLA-typed donors. Broader study findings: The study flagged approximately 180 TCR beta chains as cytomegalovirus-associated. Presence/absence analyses assumed roughly uniform sequencing depth across donors, which may not hold.

Germline V lookup: CDR1 SGHTA, CDR2 FQGTGA. With 5 bases clipped from V and 6 bases from J, the junction kept 9 bases outside the gene matches. The CDR3 runs 15 residues. As concerns this clone: The antigen remains undetermined.

The PCR made use of 60 Vbeta and 13 Jbeta primers. Sequencing was performed with immunoSEQ multiplex PCR; in TCRdb, only in-frame clones are kept and a portion is missing. The table lists under 95,000 clones, approximately 80% of them singletons. The clonotype comes from a man aged 30 to 39 in good health and CMV-seropositive. The J gene is TRBJ2-2, the V gene TRBV7-3; 7 bases align to TRBD1. The sequenced sample consisted of PBMCs. The CDR3 loop reads CASSIQGTSPGELFF. CDR3 coding DNA: TGTGCCAGCAGCATACAGGGGACGAGTCCCGGGGAGCTGTTTTTT.